The next 6 T cell receptor beta chains were all read from a single sample in a study of cytomegalovirus exposure and HLA in healthy donors. The PCR used 60 Vbeta and 13 Jbeta primers. Some clones are missing from TCRdb's copy, which holds only in-frame ones; the method was immunoSEQ multiplex PCR. This table holds over 100,000 clones, 76% found once. The sequenced sample consisted of PBMCs. All receptors come from a woman in her thirties or forties in good health and CMV-seropositive.

V and J are TRBV5-4 and TRBJ1-1; weak D call: TRBD1 (6 bases). The V gene lost 0 bases and the J gene lost 10 bases, with 13 bases spanning the gap. The length of the CDR3 is 13 residues. Per the germline V gene, CDR1 is SGHNT and CDR2 is YYREEE (reference sequence). The CDR3 region is CASSLASTGPAFF. DNA of the CDR3: TGTGCCAGCAGCTTGGCCTCTACAGGGCCAGCTTTCTTT.

The CDR3 bases are TGTGCCAGCTCACCACTGACAGGGGGCGTTGGGAACACTGAAGCTTTCTTT. Translation gives CASSPLTGGVGNTEAFF. This sequence joins TRBV18 and TRBJ1-1, with 10 bases lining up with TRBD1. The germline gives CDR1 KGHSH, CDR2 LQKENI. Trimming took 1 base from V and 1 from J; bases not matched to a gene: 6. The CDR3 length is 17 residues.

This clone was counted between two and nine times. The chain recombines TRBV18 with TRBJ1-1, with D perhaps TRBD1 (6 bases). The CDR3 length is 15 residues. V shed 8 bases and J shed 2 bases, with 18 bases lying between them. Per germline, CDR1 KGHSH and CDR2 LQKENI. The CDR3 nucleotides are TGTGCCAGCCTTTTCCACTGGACAGACAACACTGAAGCTTTCTTT. It codes for CASLFHWTDNTEAFF.

The chain is built from TRBV10-3 and TRBJ1-1; 10 bases agree with TRBD1. V was clipped by 6 bases and J by 0 bases; unmatched bases: 4. CDR1 and CDR2 from the germline V gene are ENHRY and SYGVKD. The CDR3 is 15 residues long. Here the CDR3 reads CAIRDRGGVNTEAFF. CDR3 bases: TGTGCCATCAGGGACAGGGGGGGAGTGAACACTGAAGCTTTCTTT.

The chain recombines TRBV11-2 with TRBJ1-1; the D gene is possibly TRBD1 (6 bases). Germline assignment: CDR1 SGHAT and CDR2 FQNNGV. V lost 5 bases, J lost 5 bases, and 15 bases lay in between. CDR3 size: 14 residues. CDR3 nucleotide sequence: TGTGCCAGCAGCACAACAGGGCGCTGGACTGAAGCTTTCTTT. This codes for CASSTTGRWTEAFF.

This clone was recorded a few times. V gene TRBV10-3 combines with J gene TRBJ1-5, with a possible D match to TRBD1 (6 bases). The germline gives CDR1 ENHRY, CDR2 SYGVKD. The ends were cut back, 8 bases at V and 7 bases at J, with 12 bases in the middle. The CDR3 has 12 residues. CDR3 residues: CAIPQGSQPQHF. Written as DNA, the CDR3 is TGTGCCATCCCCCAGGGGAGCCAGCCCCAGCATTTT.